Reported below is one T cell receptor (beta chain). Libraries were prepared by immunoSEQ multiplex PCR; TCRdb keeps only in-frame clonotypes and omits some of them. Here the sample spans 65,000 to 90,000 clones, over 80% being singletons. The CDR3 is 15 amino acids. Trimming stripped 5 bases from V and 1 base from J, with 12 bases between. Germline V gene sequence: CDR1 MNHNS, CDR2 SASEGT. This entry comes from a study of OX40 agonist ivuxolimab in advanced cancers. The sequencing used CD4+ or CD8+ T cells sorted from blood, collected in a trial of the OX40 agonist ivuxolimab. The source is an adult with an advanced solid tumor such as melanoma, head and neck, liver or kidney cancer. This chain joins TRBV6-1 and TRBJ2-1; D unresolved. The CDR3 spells CASSTQRGSYNEQFF. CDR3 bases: TGTGCCAGCAGTACACAGAGAGGTTCCTACAATGAGCAGTTCTTC.